This TCR beta chain was sequenced in a study of CD8+ T cells in alopecia areata. About the study: Each of the treated patients was given oral tofacitinib, 5 to 10 mg twice daily, for moderate-to-severe alopecia areata.

Study outcomes and limitations: While patients received tofacitinib, many expanded lesional clones remained present in scalp and blood.

Notes on this clone: The antigen is unknown.

cDNA reverse transcribed from extracted RNA served as the sequencing template. TCRdb's copy holds only in-frame clones and misses some; the assay was immunoSEQ multiplex PCR. The data hold approximately 210,000 clones, with 50% to 60% observed a single time. The CDR3 consists of 18 residues. Trimming stripped 0 bases from V and 6 bases from J, with 23 bases between. The germline V gene has CDR1 LNHNV and CDR2 YYDKDF (reference sequence). The treatment was: oral pan-JAK inhibitor, 5-10 mg twice daily. Collected material from alopecia areata patients comprised lesional scalp punch biopsies and peripheral blood. Sorting from PBMCs produced CD4+ and CD8+ T cells.

Material: CD4+ T cells sorted from blood, obtained at week 4, from a patient treated with tofacitinib. The sequence derives from a human donor with alopecia areata. The chain joins TRBV15 to TRBJ1-2; D remains ambiguous. The CDR3 region has the DNA TGTGCCACCAGCAGAGATGGAGGGCGGGAAGATGGAGGTGATGGCTACACCTTC. Translated: CATSRDGGREDGGDGYTF. Variable domain in full (rest from reference TRBV15 and TRBJ1-2): DAMVIQNPRYQVTQFGKPVTLSCSQTLNHNVMYWYQQKSSQAPKLLFHYYDKDFNNEADTPDNFQSRRPNTSFCFLDIRSPGLGDTAMYLCATSRDGGREDGGDGYTFGSGTRLTVV.